This T cell receptor beta chain was captured in a study of immune heterogeneity within non-small cell lung tumors. Study conclusions and caveats: Recurring identical dominant CDR3 beta clonotypes were observed across tumor sites within a patient, together with site-unique high-frequency clones.

Bulk tumor gDNA, roughly 600 ng per sample, served as the TCR template. Several biopsies were collected from each primary tumor during surgery. They were spaced as far apart as possible within the tumor mass. Patients went through curative surgery, and their non-small cell lung cancer was untreated and newly diagnosed. The study drew donors from newly diagnosed non-small cell lung cancer patients having surgery with curative intent. The germline V gene encodes CDR1 SGHKS and CDR2 YYEKEE (reference sequence). The CDR3 totals 16 residues. The V end was cut by 4 bases, the J end by 5 bases, with 18 bases between. Of note for this clonotype: Its antigen is unknown.

In a multiplex PCR, 32 V and 13 J primers amplified TCR beta CDR3. TCRdb passed the multiplex PCR reads through MiXCR, listing each CDR3 protein once. The sample carries about 4,600 distinct CDR3 sequences, roughly 36% recorded once. The clonotype comes from a woman aged 50 to 60 with non-small cell lung cancer. The chain combines TRBV5-5 with TRBJ2-2; perhaps TRBD2 as D (7 bases). The sample taken for sequencing was lung tumor tissue. The DNA of the CDR3 is TGTGCCAGCAGCGGAAGGGGGGGGCAGAGAACCGGGGAGCTGTTTTTT. Its translation: CASSGRGGQRTGELFF. The whole variable domain, filled in from reference TRBV5-5 and TRBJ2-2, reads DAGVTQSPTHLIKTRGQQVTLRCSPISGHKSVSWYQQVLGQGPQFIFQYYEKEERGRGNFPDRFSARQFPNYSSELNVNALLLGDSALYLCASSGRGGQRTGELFFGEGSRLTVL.